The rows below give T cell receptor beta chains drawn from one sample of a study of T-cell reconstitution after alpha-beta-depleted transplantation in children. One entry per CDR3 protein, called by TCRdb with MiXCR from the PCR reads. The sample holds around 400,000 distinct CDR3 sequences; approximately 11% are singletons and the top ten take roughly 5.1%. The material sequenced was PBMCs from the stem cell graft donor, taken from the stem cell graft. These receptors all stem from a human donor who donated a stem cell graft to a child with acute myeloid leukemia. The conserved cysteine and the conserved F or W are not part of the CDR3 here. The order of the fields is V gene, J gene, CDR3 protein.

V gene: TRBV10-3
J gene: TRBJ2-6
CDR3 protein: AISDRSAGANVLT

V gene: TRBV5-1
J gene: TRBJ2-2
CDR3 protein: ASSLESGRNTGELF

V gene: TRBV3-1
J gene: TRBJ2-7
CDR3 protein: ASSLRLAGGLEQY

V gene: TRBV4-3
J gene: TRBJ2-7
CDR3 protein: ASSQDRRGYEQY

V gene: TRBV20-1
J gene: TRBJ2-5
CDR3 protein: SASFMLRWAGGHETQY

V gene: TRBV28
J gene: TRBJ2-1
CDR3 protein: ASTPGLGSYNEQF

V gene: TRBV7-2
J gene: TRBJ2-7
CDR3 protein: ASSPSEGAKQY

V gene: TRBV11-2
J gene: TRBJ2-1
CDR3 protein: ASSLGTDEQF

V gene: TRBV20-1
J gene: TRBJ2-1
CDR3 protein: SARLAGSYNEQF

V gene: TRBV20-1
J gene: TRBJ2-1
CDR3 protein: SASESGRPYNEQF

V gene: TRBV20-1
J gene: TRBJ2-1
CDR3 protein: SATDRADNEQF

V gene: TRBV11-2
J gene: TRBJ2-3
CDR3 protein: ASSLGPGSRTDTQY

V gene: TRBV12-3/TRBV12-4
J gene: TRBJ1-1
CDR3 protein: ASRSMNTEAF

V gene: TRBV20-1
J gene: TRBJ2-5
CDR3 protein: SAIRQAPRETQY

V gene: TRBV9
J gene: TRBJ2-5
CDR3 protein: ASSVTSVAGETQY

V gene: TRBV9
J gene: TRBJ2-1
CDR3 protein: ASSVAASGSHEQF

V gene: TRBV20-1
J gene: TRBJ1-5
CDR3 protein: SARTAGRGHQPQH

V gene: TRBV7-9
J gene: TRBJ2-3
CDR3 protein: ASSLRPTGTDTQY

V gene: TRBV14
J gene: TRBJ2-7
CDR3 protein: ASSFGGPSSYEQY

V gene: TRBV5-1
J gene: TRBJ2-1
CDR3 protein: ASSLAGTSGHGQF

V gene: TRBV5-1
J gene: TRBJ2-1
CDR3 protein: ASSAGLAGGPYNEQF

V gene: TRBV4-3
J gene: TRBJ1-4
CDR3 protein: ASSGTGRSNEKLF

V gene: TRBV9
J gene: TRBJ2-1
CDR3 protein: ASSVTGVSYNEQF

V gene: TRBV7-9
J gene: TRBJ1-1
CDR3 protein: ASSSGRINTEAF

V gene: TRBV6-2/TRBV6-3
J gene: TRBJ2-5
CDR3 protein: ASSYPSVSETQY

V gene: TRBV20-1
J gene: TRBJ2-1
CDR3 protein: SASPVAASSYNEQF

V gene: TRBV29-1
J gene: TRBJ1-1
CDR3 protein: SVEQMGDRGSVTEAF

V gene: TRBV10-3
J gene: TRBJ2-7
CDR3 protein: AISAGSSSYEQY

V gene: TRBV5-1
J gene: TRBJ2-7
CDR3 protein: ASRLGDAGTYEQY

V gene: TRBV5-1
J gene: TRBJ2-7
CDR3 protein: ASSPRELAGVGEQY

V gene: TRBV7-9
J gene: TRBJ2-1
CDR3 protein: ASSIATGTGVNEQF

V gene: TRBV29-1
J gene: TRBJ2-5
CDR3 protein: SGQQETQY

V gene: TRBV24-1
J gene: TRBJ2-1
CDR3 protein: ATSGRTNEQF

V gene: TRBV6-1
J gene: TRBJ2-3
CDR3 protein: ASSGPAEGRMTDTQY

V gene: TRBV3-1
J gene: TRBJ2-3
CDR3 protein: ASSQERTDTQY

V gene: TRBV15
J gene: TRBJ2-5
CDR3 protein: ATRGTGRETQY

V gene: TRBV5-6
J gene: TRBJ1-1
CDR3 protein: ASSLGKNRMNTEAF

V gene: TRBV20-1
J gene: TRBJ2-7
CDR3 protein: SARESSYEQY